The 17 T cell receptor beta chains reported below all come from one sample, sequenced in a study of PD-1 blockade in classical Hodgkin lymphoma. The data were produced by immunoSEQ multiplex PCR, yet TCRdb's version contains in-frame clones alone and is incomplete. The sample lists around 36,000 clones; 75% to 90% were seen once. There was relapse after autologous stem cell transplantation in every patient, and there was variation in brentuximab vedotin exposure. The sequenced sample was peripheral blood mononuclear cells (PBMCs), obtained at baseline. The receptor source for this set is a human donor with classical Hodgkin lymphoma.

The chain employs TRBV18 and TRBJ2-3, with TRBD2 matching 8 bases. Looked up from germline, CDR1 is KGHSH and CDR2 is LQKENI. Losses at the gene ends were 8 bases for V and 0 bases for J; bases not matched to a gene: 4. The CDR3 is 14 residues long. CDR3 in amino acids: CASTRGGSTDTQYF. In DNA, the CDR3 is TGTGCCAGCACCCGGGGGGGGAGCACAGATACGCAGTATTTT.

V usage is TRBV11-2 and J usage is TRBJ1-6; 8 nucleotides agree with TRBD1. V trimming: 3 bases; J trimming: 9 bases; junction bases outside the gene matches: 4. Germline values: CDR1 SGHAT, CDR2 FQNNGV. The CDR3 is 14 residues long. The CDR3 protein is CASSFGQGGSPLHF. The DNA for the CDR3 is TGTGCCAGCAGCTTTGGACAGGGTGGTTCACCCCTCCACTTT.

The chain recombines TRBV18 with TRBJ1-3; unclear D gene. V gave up 0 bases and J gave up 2 bases, with 8 bases separating them. The CDR3 totals 15 residues. Germline V gives CDR1 KGHSH, CDR2 LQKENI. DNA of the CDR3: TGTGCCAGCTCACCACCGACGACACCTGGAAACACCATATATTTT. This sequence encodes CASSPPTTPGNTIYF.

This clone was seen a few times. The chain carries TRBV19 and TRBJ2-1; D perhaps matches TRBD1 (6 bases). Germline V lookup: CDR1 LNHDA, CDR2 SQIVND (reference sequence). This CDR3 comprises 14 residues. Trimming took off 6 bases at V and 6 bases at J, with 15 bases between the two ends. The CDR3 nucleotides read TGTGCCAGTAGATCGGGACACCTGGCCAATGAGCAGTTCTTC. It encodes CASRSGHLANEQFF.

The rearrangement joins TRBV28 to TRBJ2-3, with TRBD1 matching over 11 bases. CDR1 and CDR2 from the germline V gene are MDHEN and SYDVKM. The CDR3 covers 16 residues. V shed 5 bases and J 6 bases; nucleotides not matched to a gene: 10. The CDR3 region has the DNA TGTGCCAGCAGTCAACAGGGACAGGGGGACACCGATACGCAGTATTTT. This sequence encodes CASSQQGQGDTDTQYF.

The V gene is TRBV7-3, the J gene TRBJ2-1, with 12 nucleotides matching TRBD2. The length of the CDR3 is 15 residues. Germline trimming cut 2 bases from V and 4 bases from J; bases unmatched to any gene: 0. In germline, CDR1 is SGHTA, CDR2 FQGTGA. The CDR3 DNA sequence: TGTGCCAGCAGCTTAGGACTAGCGGGGTACAATGAGCAGTTCTTC. It translates to CASSLGLAGYNEQFF.

The chain joins TRBV6-5 to TRBJ1-1; D is unclear. The CDR3 has 15 amino acids. Germline assignment: CDR1 MNHEY and CDR2 SVGAGI. V lost 3 bases and J 3 bases, leaving 14 bases between the germline ends. The CDR3 DNA reads as TGTGCCAGCAGTTATCGGCCAGATGGATACACTGAAGCTTTCTTT. It yields the protein CASSYRPDGYTEAFF.

The chain employs TRBV10-3 and TRBJ2-3; D is unresolved. Trimming cost V 2 bases and J 2 bases, with 5 bases left between them. Germline V lookup: CDR1 ENHRY, CDR2 SYGVKD. The CDR3 has 13 amino acids. The CDR3 spells CAISEQFTDTQYF. In nucleotides, the CDR3 is TGTGCCATCAGTGAGCAGTTCACAGATACGCAGTATTTT.

The CDR3 loop is CAISHGSGDGQPQHF. The CDR3 DNA reads as TGTGCCATCAGTCATGGATCAGGGGATGGACAGCCCCAGCATTTT. The J gene is TRBJ1-5, the V gene TRBV10-3, with D possibly TRBD1 on 6 matching bases. The CDR3 consists of 15 residues. V dropped 5 bases and J dropped 7 bases, with 18 bases sitting between them. CDR1 is ENHRY, CDR2 SYGVKD, per germline.

This clone was detected once. The genes are TRBV9 and TRBJ1-2; D not resolved. This CDR3 spans 20 amino acids. Trimming cost V 0 bases and J 4 bases, with 28 bases left between them. Germline lookup yields CDR1 SGDLS and CDR2 YYNGEE. CDR3 loop: CASSVAPLTVPAPFGYGYTF. The CDR3 bases are TGTGCCAGCAGCGTAGCCCCTCTAACAGTCCCAGCCCCTTTTGGCTATGGCTACACCTTC.

This chain joins TRBV7-3 and TRBJ1-3; TRBD1 aligns across 8 bases. The CDR3 runs 15 residues. V gave up 5 bases and J gave up 4 bases; unmatched junction bases: 7. Germline loops: CDR1 SGHTA, CDR2 FQGTGA. The CDR3, as DNA: TGTGCCAGCAGCCGTACCAGGGGGCCGGGAAACACCATATATTTT. Translating it yields CASSRTRGPGNTIYF.

This clone came up once. The V call is TRBV6-6, the J call TRBJ2-1; perhaps D is TRBD1 or TRBD2 (6 bases each). Germline loops: CDR1 MNHNY, CDR2 SVGAGI (reference sequence). Trimming took 0 bases from V and 2 from J, leaving 8 bases between them. The CDR3 is made up of 15 amino acids. The CDR3 DNA follows: TGTGCCAGCAGTTACTCAGGGGGGACCTACAATGAGCAGTTCTTC. Amino acid sequence: CASSYSGGTYNEQFF.

This clone has just a few counts. The rearrangement links TRBV15 to TRBJ2-7, with a tentative D call TRBD1 (6 bases). This CDR3 spans 14 amino acids. The V gene lost 0 bases and the J gene lost 6 bases, with 12 bases spanning the gap. Germline-derived CDR1 and CDR2 are LNHNV and YYDKDF (reference sequence). CDR3 sequence reads: CATSRDAGEGEQYF. CDR3 DNA sequence: TGTGCCACCAGCAGAGATGCAGGGGAAGGCGAGCAGTACTTC.

The rearrangement uses TRBV19 and TRBJ2-1, with TRBD1 matching over 7 bases. V was pared by 5 bases and J by 4 bases, with 8 bases of the junction left unmatched. The CDR3 spans 15 residues. The germline V gene has CDR1 LNHDA and CDR2 SQIVND (reference sequence). CDR3 DNA: TGTGCCAGTAGTCCAGAGGGGGCGGAGTACAATGAGCAGTTCTTC. This codes for CASSPEGAEYNEQFF.

The gene calls are TRBV7-6 and TRBJ1-2; 10 bases map to TRBD1. Trimming took 1 base from V and 2 from J; bases not matched to a gene: 1. The germline gives CDR1 SGHVS, CDR2 FNYEAQ. This CDR3 contains 15 residues. CDR3 sequence reads: CASSLGQGANYGYTF. The CDR3 DNA sequence: TGTGCCAGCAGCTTAGGACAGGGGGCCAACTATGGCTACACCTTC.

The rearrangement joins TRBV6-4 to TRBJ2-1; 14 nucleotides line up with TRBD2. There are 17 residues in the CDR3. CDR1 is MRHNA, CDR2 SNTAGT, per germline. V trimming: 5 bases; J trimming: 6 bases; junction bases outside the gene matches: 9. The CDR3 protein is CASSPPGLAGVGNEQFF. Written as DNA, the CDR3 is TGTGCCAGCAGTCCGCCGGGACTAGCGGGAGTAGGCAATGAGCAGTTCTTC.

This clone was recorded a few times. The chain carries TRBV5-1 and TRBJ2-7; 7 bases are shared with TRBD2. Trimming removed 4 bases from V and 7 bases from J; junction bases left unmatched: 11. The CDR3 runs to 14 residues. Germline V lookup: CDR1 SGHRS, CDR2 YFSETQ. CDR3 sequence: CASSVGLPEGEQYF. The CDR3 DNA reads TGCGCCAGCAGCGTGGGACTACCCGAAGGGGAGCAGTACTTC.